This T cell receptor (beta chain) was retrieved from a study of immune cell composition in non-small cell lung cancer. The data were produced by immunoSEQ multiplex PCR, yet TCRdb's version contains in-frame clones alone and is incomplete. The table has 2,000 to 3,000 clones, over 70% seen once. These sequences were also reported in another study, on CD4 T cells in lung cancer.

The receptor's source is a human donor with non-small cell lung cancer. Sequenced material: lung tumor tissue.

The CDR3 DNA reads TGTGCCAGCAGCTTAACTAGCGGGCGAAGCACAGATACGCAGTATTTT. It translates to CASSLTSGRSTDTQYF. J is TRBJ2-3 and V is TRBV7-3, with 7 bases aligning to TRBD2. The CDR3 contains 16 residues. Germline CDR1 SGHTA, CDR2 FQGTGA. V trimming: 0 bases; J trimming: 0 bases; junction bases outside the gene matches: 3. The entire variable domain, with the rest obtained from reference TRBV7-3 and TRBJ2-3, is as follows: GAGVSQTPSNKVTEKGKYVELRCDPISGHTALYWYRQSLGQGPEFLIYFQGTGAADDSGLPNDRFFAVRPEGSVSTLKIQRTERGDSAVYLCASSLTSGRSTDTQYFGPGTRLTVL.